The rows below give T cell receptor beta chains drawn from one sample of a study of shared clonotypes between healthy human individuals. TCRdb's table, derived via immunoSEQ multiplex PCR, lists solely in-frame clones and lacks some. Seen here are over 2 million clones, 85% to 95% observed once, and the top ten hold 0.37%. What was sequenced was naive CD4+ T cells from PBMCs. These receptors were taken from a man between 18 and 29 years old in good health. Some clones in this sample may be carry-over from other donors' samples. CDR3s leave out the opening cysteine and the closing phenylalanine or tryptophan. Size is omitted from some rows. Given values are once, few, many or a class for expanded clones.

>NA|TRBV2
ASSGQGRLAGELF
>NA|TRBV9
ASSASSTSGSWSADTQY
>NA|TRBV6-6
ASRTGQGQRGNTIY
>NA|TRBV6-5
ASTKYRGLNEQF
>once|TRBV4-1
ASSRDVGYEQY
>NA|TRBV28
ASSPGGTGGGRRQPQH
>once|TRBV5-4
ASSTGTSGVQGTQY
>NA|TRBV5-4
ASSPGTPRYYNEQF
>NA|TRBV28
ASSQIPTANVLT
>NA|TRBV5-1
ASSLPGQLEQY
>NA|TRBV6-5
ASSKSGGLGTEAF
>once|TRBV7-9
ASSQEVFGREGGYT